The rows below give T cell receptor beta chains drawn from one sample of a study of cytomegalovirus exposure and HLA in healthy donors. Sequenced by immunoSEQ multiplex PCR; TCRdb stores in-frame clones only, minus some. The sample shows about 130,000 clones, 85% to 90% of them seen only once. The sample comprised PBMCs. These receptors originate from a woman aged 25 to 45 in good health and CMV-seronegative. The CDR3 runs from the conserved cysteine through the conserved F or W. A D gene is named only where the DNA matches it firmly. Size values are once, few and many counts, or a class for expanded clones, and some rows have none.

j_call v_call d_call clone_size cdr3_nt cdr3_aa
TRBJ1-2 TRBV19 TRBD1 once TGTGCCAGTAGTATTCCCGCCAGGGGGGCCTATGGCTACACCTTC CASSIPARGAYGYTF
TRBJ2-7 TRBV5-5 - - TGTGCCAGCAGCTGGGATCCCGGGAGATCCTACGAGCAGTACTTC CASSWDPGRSYEQYF
TRBJ2-2 TRBV29-1 TRBD1 - TGCAGCGCCAAGACAGGGTCCGGCGGCGGGGAGCTGTTTTTT CSAKTGSGGGELFF
TRBJ2-1 TRBV5-6 - - TGTGCCAGCAGCTTCATAGAGCGAAATGAGCAGTTCTTC CASSFIERNEQFF
TRBJ1-4 TRBV4-1 TRBD1 few TGCGCCAGCAGCCTTAGGGACAGGGGATCTAGGACTGAAAAACTGTTTTTT CASSLRDRGSRTEKLFF
TRBJ2-2 TRBV19 TRBD2 - TGTGCCAGTAGTGGACCTAGCGGGAGGGCCTACGGGGAGCTGTTTTTT CASSGPSGRAYGELFF
TRBJ2-7 TRBV4-1 TRBD2 - TGCGCCAGCAGCCACGCCGCCCCTAGCGGGGGGGTAATGGAGGAGCAGTACTTC CASSHAAPSGGVMEEQYF
TRBJ2-7 TRBV6-5 TRBD1 few TGTGCCAGCAGTGAAGGGACAGGGGGCGCCGAGCAGTACTTC CASSEGTGGAEQYF
TRBJ2-3 TRBV27 - - TGTGCCAGCTCCAAAGTGTCAGGCACAGATACGCAGTATTTT CASSKVSGTDTQYF
TRBJ1-5 TRBV7-2 TRBD1 - TGTGCCAGCAGCCCAGGGACAGGGTTAAATCAGCCCCAGCATTTT CASSPGTGLNQPQHF
TRBJ2-1 TRBV7-8 TRBD2 once TGTGCCAGCAGCTTAGATTACATTCTAGCGGGAGTCAACAATGAGCAGTTCTTC CASSLDYILAGVNNEQFF
TRBJ1-1 TRBV13 TRBD1 - TGTGCCAGCACAGAGTTGTGGACAGGGGGCAATCGGAACACTGAAGCTTTCTTC CASTELWTGGNRNTEAFF
TRBJ1-1 TRBV5-1 TRBD1 - TGCGCCAGCAGCGGGGACAGGCCACGGGCTTGGTACACTGAAGCTTTCTTT CASSGDRPRAWYTEAFF
TRBJ1-1 TRBV15 - - TGTGCCACCAGCAGAGACAGGTGGAACACTGAAGCTTTCTTT CATSRDRWNTEAFF
TRBJ1-5 TRBV19 - few TGTGCCAGTAGTGCGAGAGGTGGTCAGCCCCAGCATTTT CASSARGGQPQHF
TRBJ2-7 TRBV28 TRBD1 - TGTGCCAGCAGCTCCGACAGGGCTTCCTACGAGCAGTACTTC CASSSDRASYEQYF
TRBJ1-6 TRBV7-8 - - TGTGCCAGCAGCTTGGACAGTAGCTATAATTCACCCCTCCACTTT CASSLDSSYNSPLHF
TRBJ1-2 TRBV7-9 TRBD1 - TGTGCCAGCAGCTCCGGGACAGGGGAGTGGGGCTACACCTTC CASSSGTGEWGYTF
TRBJ2-2 TRBV2 TRBD2 - TGTGCCGTGCGAGGGACTAGCGCGAACACCGGGGAGCTGTTTTTT CAVRGTSANTGELFF
TRBJ1-1 TRBV5-4 TRBD1 few TGTGCCAGCAGCGCACTAACAGGGGGAGCTTTCTTT CASSALTGGAFF
TRBJ2-1 TRBV4-3 - - TGCGCCAGCAGCCAGGACGAATCCTGGGTAGCGGCGAATGAGCAGTTCTTC CASSQDESWVAANEQFF
TRBJ1-6 TRBV7-2 - - TGTGCCAGCAGCCTCGAGTGGAGCTCCTATAATTCACCCCTCCACTTT CASSLEWSSYNSPLHF
TRBJ1-5 TRBV29-1 - once TGCAGCGTCGGGGGGGGCCTCCAAAAGCCCCAGCATTTT CSVGGGLQKPQHF
TRBJ2-7 TRBV19 TRBD2 once TGTGCCAGTAGTACGGATAGCGGGGGGGCCCACGAGCAGTACTTC CASSTDSGGAHEQYF
TRBJ2-7 TRBV9 TRBD2 - TGTGCCAGCAGCGTAGGGCTAGCGGGAGCTATTTACGAGCAGTACTTC CASSVGLAGAIYEQYF
TRBJ2-1 TRBV7-9 - - TGTGCCAGCAGCCTGGCAGGAACTGAGCAGTTCTTC CASSLAGTEQFF
TRBJ2-7 TRBV5-6 - few TGTGCCAGCAGCTTGGTTACCGGGATCTACGAGCAGTACTTC CASSLVTGIYEQYF
TRBJ1-1 TRBV29-1 - - TGCAGCGTTGATCGACAGAGCATAAACACTGAAGCTTTCTTT CSVDRQSINTEAFF
TRBJ2-2 TRBV2 TRBD1 once TGTGCCAGCAGTGCGAGGACAGGGGTCACCGGGGAGCTGTTTTTT CASSARTGVTGELFF
TRBJ1-1 TRBV5-1 TRBD1 many TGCGCCAGCAGCAATAATGGACAGGGGACTGAAGCTTTCTTT CASSNNGQGTEAFF
TRBJ2-5 TRBV5-4 - - TGTGCCAGCAGGAGGGCGGGGCAAGAGACCCAGTACTTC CASRRAGQETQYF
TRBJ2-7 TRBV6-6 - - TGTGCCAGCAGTTATAATCGGGGTGCGGGATCCTACGAGCAGTACTTC CASSYNRGAGSYEQYF
TRBJ2-1 TRBV6-1 - - TGTGCCAGCAGTGAAGTTCCACTTCAACTAGTGAGGAGGTATGAGCAGTTCTTC CASSEVPLQLVRRYEQFF
TRBJ1-1 TRBV7-9 TRBD1 - TGTTCCAGCAGCTTAGCAAAGCAGGGGGTTGGGGGCACTGAAGCTTTCTTT CSSSLAKQGVGGTEAFF
TRBJ2-3 TRBV7-8 - - TGTGCCAGCAGCGGAGCGCGAGTCACAGATACGCAGTATTTT CASSGARVTDTQYF
TRBJ2-5 TRBV19 - - TGTGCCAGTAGTATAAACAGGTTTCCCCAAGAGACCCAGTACTTC CASSINRFPQETQYF
TRBJ1-2 TRBV11-1 - - TGTGCCAGCAGCAAGGGGCCGGATATTCGCTACACCTTC CASSKGPDIRYTF
TRBJ2-2 TRBV18 TRBD2 - TGTGCCAGCTCACCCACGACTAGCGGGATCACCGGGGAGCTGTTTTTT CASSPTTSGITGELFF
TRBJ2-7 TRBV7-9 TRBD1 - TGTGCCAGCGCCATAGGGACAGGGTCCTACGAGCAGTACTTC CASAIGTGSYEQYF
TRBJ1-4 TRBV5-1 TRBD1 once TGCGCCAGCAGCCTACAGGGGGAAGGGGGAGAAAAACTGTTTTTT CASSLQGEGGEKLFF
TRBJ2-6 TRBV6-1 TRBD1 few TGTGCCAGCAGGGGACAGGTCTCTGGGGCCAACGTCCTGACTTTC CASRGQVSGANVLTF
TRBJ2-7 TRBV4-1 - - TGCGCCAGCAGCCGTGTCGAGGAGGGGCCCTACGAGCAGTACTTC CASSRVEEGPYEQYF
TRBJ2-2 TRBV30 TRBD2 - TGTGCCTGGAGGACAGCGGGAGGGCCCGGGGAGCTGTTTTTT CAWRTAGGPGELFF
TRBJ1-4 TRBV27 - - TGTGCCAGCAGTTTCTCAGCCCGAGGGAAATGGGGTCGTGAAAAACTGTTTTTT CASSFSARGKWGREKLFF
TRBJ2-1 TRBV4-3 TRBD2 few TGCGCCAGCAGCCAAGATGCTAGCGGGGGTGATGAGCAGTTCTTC CASSQDASGGDEQFF
TRBJ2-5 TRBV7-9 - - TGCGCCAGCAGCTACACCCCAGGCGAGACCCAGTACTTC CASSYTPGETQYF
TRBJ2-6 TRBV9 - - TGTGCCAGCAGTGGGGACTTTGCTGGGGCCAACGTCCTGACTTTC CASSGDFAGANVLTF
TRBJ2-5 TRBV7-3 TRBD2 - TGTGCCAGCAGCTTAACGGGGACTAGTAACCTAGAGACCCAGTACTTC CASSLTGTSNLETQYF
TRBJ2-5 TRBV6-1 - - TGTGCCAGCAGTGATGCTCGGACTGAATACCAAGAGACCCAGTACTTC CASSDARTEYQETQYF
TRBJ2-7 TRBV4-1 - - TGCGCCAGCAGCGTAGCCGCGAGCTCCTACGAGCAGTACTTC CASSVAASSYEQYF
TRBJ1-6 TRBV10-3 - - TGTGCCATCAGGGTGGACAGACAATATAATTCACCCCTCCACTTT CAIRVDRQYNSPLHF
TRBJ2-7 TRBV5-1 - - TGCGCCAGCAGCTTGTACGGGTACGAGCAGTACTTC CASSLYGYEQYF
TRBJ1-2 TRBV19 TRBD1 - TGTGCCAGTAGTATGGCCCCTGACAGGGTTCATGGCTACACCTTC CASSMAPDRVHGYTF
TRBJ2-5 TRBV7-2 TRBD1 - TGTGCCAGCAGCTTCGACAGGGAGGAGACCCAGTACTTC CASSFDREETQYF
TRBJ1-2 TRBV28 - - TGTGCCAGCAGTTTAAGTAGTAACTATGGCTACACCTTC CASSLSSNYGYTF
TRBJ2-5 TRBV5-1 TRBD1 - TGCGCCAGCAGCTCCGGGACAGGGGGGTACCAAGAGACCCAGTACTTC CASSSGTGGYQETQYF
TRBJ1-2 TRBV28 TRBD1 - TGTGCCATTGGACAGGGGAGTTATGGCTACACCTTC CAIGQGSYGYTF
TRBJ1-2 TRBV28 - once TGTGCCAGCAGTTTAAGGGCGGGGGGAATCTATGGCTACACCTTC CASSLRAGGIYGYTF
TRBJ2-1 TRBV7-8 TRBD1 - TGTGCCAGCAGCTCTGGACAGGGTAACAATGAGCAGTTCTTC CASSSGQGNNEQFF
TRBJ2-7 TRBV25-1 - - TGTGCCAGCAGTGAATCAGGGGACCTGCTGGTCCACGAGCAGTACTTC CASSESGDLLVHEQYF